A selection of T cell receptor beta chains follows, all from one sample in a study of blood T cell repertoires in COVID-19. Only in-frame clones appear in the TCRdb table, and some are missing; sequencing was by immunoSEQ multiplex PCR. Of 200,000 or so clones listed, roughly 80% are singletons. The specimen sequenced was peripheral blood. These receptors were obtained from a man aged 60 to 69 with active or convalescent COVID-19. CDR3s leave out the opening cysteine and the closing phenylalanine or tryptophan. Fields, in order: clone size, J gene, V gene, CDR3 protein. The size entry is marked missing in some rows and otherwise reads once, few, many or a size class.

abundance: .; j_gene: TRBJ1-1; v_gene: TRBV24-1; CDR3aa: ATSDRRGLETEAF
abundance: .; j_gene: TRBJ2-7; v_gene: TRBV3-1/TRBV3-2; CDR3aa: ASSHSTGRLAGVYEQY
abundance: few; j_gene: TRBJ1-2; v_gene: TRBV9; CDR3aa: ASSERPGGAGGYT
abundance: .; j_gene: TRBJ2-2; v_gene: TRBV2; CDR3aa: ASSGTSPGELF
abundance: .; j_gene: TRBJ2-2; v_gene: TRBV28; CDR3aa: ASKFRAGLKTGELF
abundance: once; j_gene: TRBJ2-2; v_gene: TRBV5-1; CDR3aa: ASRKEGGNTGELF
abundance: few; j_gene: TRBJ1-1; v_gene: TRBV30; CDR3aa: AWSVGTENTEAF
abundance: few; j_gene: TRBJ1-1; v_gene: TRBV11-3; CDR3aa: ASSASRSRNTEAF
abundance: .; j_gene: TRBJ2-7; v_gene: TRBV7-2; CDR3aa: ASSFTGGEYEQY
abundance: .; j_gene: TRBJ2-7; v_gene: TRBV7-9; CDR3aa: ASSLSGRAYEQY
abundance: .; j_gene: TRBJ2-1; v_gene: TRBV2; CDR3aa: ASIEDSPYNEQF
abundance: .; j_gene: TRBJ2-7; v_gene: TRBV6-5; CDR3aa: ASSYAGQPVYEQY
abundance: .; j_gene: TRBJ2-5; v_gene: TRBV9; CDR3aa: ASSVTDWETQY
abundance: .; j_gene: TRBJ2-3; v_gene: TRBV5-1; CDR3aa: ASSLASLAGADTQY
abundance: .; j_gene: TRBJ2-3; v_gene: TRBV4-3; CDR3aa: ASSQRGGTVDTQY
abundance: .; j_gene: TRBJ1-2; v_gene: TRBV13; CDR3aa: ASSLRHPNYGYT
abundance: once; j_gene: TRBJ1-5; v_gene: TRBV7-2; CDR3aa: ASSLQGSQPQH
abundance: .; j_gene: TRBJ2-1; v_gene: TRBV2; CDR3aa: ASNLAGGGNEQF
abundance: .; j_gene: TRBJ2-3; v_gene: TRBV30; CDR3aa: APQGGTSGREDTQY
abundance: .; j_gene: TRBJ1-6; v_gene: TRBV7-3; CDR3aa: ASSFLPTPNSPLH
abundance: .; j_gene: TRBJ2-5; v_gene: TRBV7-6; CDR3aa: ASSVGLLAFNQETQY
abundance: .; j_gene: TRBJ1-5; v_gene: TRBV30; CDR3aa: AWRGQRRCNQPQH
abundance: .; j_gene: TRBJ2-1; v_gene: TRBV28; CDR3aa: ASSYNNEQF
abundance: .; j_gene: TRBJ1-5; v_gene: TRBV6-5; CDR3aa: ASWGGANRNQPQH
abundance: .; j_gene: TRBJ2-5; v_gene: TRBV5-8; CDR3aa: ASSLQGSNQETQY
abundance: .; j_gene: TRBJ2-5; v_gene: TRBV6-2/TRBV6-3; CDR3aa: ASSYPLLAGAGETQY
abundance: .; j_gene: TRBJ1-3; v_gene: TRBV5-1; CDR3aa: ASSRDFTKDTIY
abundance: .; j_gene: TRBJ2-4; v_gene: TRBV7-2; CDR3aa: ASSLPGTPIQY
abundance: .; j_gene: TRBJ1-1; v_gene: TRBV19; CDR3aa: ASSITGNTEAF
abundance: .; j_gene: TRBJ2-1; v_gene: TRBV5-6; CDR3aa: ASSLGLAGVANEQF
abundance: .; j_gene: TRBJ1-5; v_gene: TRBV2; CDR3aa: ASSPRGTGDQPQH
abundance: few; j_gene: TRBJ2-5; v_gene: TRBV4-1; CDR3aa: ASSRRLGAEETQY